This T cell receptor beta chain was observed in a study of shared clonotypes between healthy human individuals. Some clones are missing from TCRdb's copy, which holds only in-frame ones; the method was immunoSEQ multiplex PCR. The repertoire holds some 1,400,000 clones, roughly 96% seen once, with roughly 1.1% in the top ten. About this clone itself: Its antigen remains unidentified.

A split of CD4+ cells into CD45RA+ naive and CD45RA-negative memory subsets was performed. Regarding the study as a whole: Only blood was sampled; tissue repertoires likely differ. Generation probability values for non-shared clonotypes were lower than those for clonotypes shared by all four donors. Across subsets, estimated richness was generally greater for naive than for memory populations.

This CDR3 region has 17 residues. V was shortened by 0 bases and J by 2 bases, with 18 bases between the two germline ends. The V gene's germline CDR1 is SGHDT and CDR2 YYEEEE. The V gene is TRBV5-6, the J gene TRBJ2-7; D might be TRBD1 or TRBD2, each matching 5 bases. The sample comprised naive CD4+ T cells sorted from blood. Subset defined: CD45RA+ positively selected. This clonotype originated in a man aged 25 to 45 in good health. CDR3 loop: CASSLAGSEDIPYEQYF. In DNA, the CDR3 is TGTGCCAGCAGCTTGGCCGGTTCGGAGGACATCCCCTACGAGCAGTACTTC. Drawing the rest from reference TRBV5-6 and TRBJ2-7, the complete variable domain is DAGVTQSPTHLIKTRGQQVTLRCSPKSGHDTVSWYQQALGQGPQFIFQYYEEEERQRGNFPDRFSGHQFPNYSSELNVNALLLGDSALYLCASSLAGSEDIPYEQYFGPGTRLTVT.